The next 19 T cell receptor beta chains were all read from a single sample in a study of Graves' ophthalmopathy and Graves' hyperthyroidism. RNA transcripts served as template for amplifying TCR beta CDR3 sequences. After a first-round RT-PCR with HTBI primers, a second-round multiplex PCR was run. TCRdb fed the multiplex PCR reads into MiXCR, producing one record per CDR3 protein. The table includes about 410,000 distinct CDR3 sequences, about 17% detected once. The material sequenced was peripheral blood. The receptors here all came from a young woman with Graves' ophthalmopathy.

This clonotype was recorded many times. V gene TRBV27 combines with J gene TRBJ2-6, with D possibly being TRBD1 or TRBD2 (5 bases each). Trimming removed 6 bases from V and 0 bases from J, with 18 bases in between. CDR1 is MNHEY and CDR2 is SMNVEV in the germline V gene (reference sequence). CDR3 length equals 18 residues. The CDR3 is CASRRGLDGYSGANVLTF. Here the CDR3 DNA reads TGTGCCAGCAGGAGGGGCCTCGACGGTTACTCTGGGGCCAACGTCCTGACTTTC.

Concerning this clonotype: A much larger clone differs by one base, so this may be a read error. This chain uses TRBV6-2 or TRBV6-3 with TRBJ1-6, with 10 bases lining up with TRBD1. Germline V gives CDR1 MNHEY, CDR2 SVGEGT. This CDR3 has 17 residues. This CDR3 reads CASSPSSRQGANTPLHF. As DNA, the CDR3 is TGTGCCAGCAGTCCATCCTCTCGACAGGGGGCTAATACACCCCTCCACTTT.

The rearrangement joins TRBV30 to TRBJ1-2; no clear D. Trimming shortened V by 0 bases and J by 2 bases, and 7 bases separated the two germline ends. This CDR3 region has 13 residues. In germline, CDR1 is GTSNPN, CDR2 SVGIG (reference sequence). CDR3 in DNA: TGTGCCTGGAGTGTAGGCCAGAACTATGGCTACACCTTC. The encoded protein is CAWSVGQNYGYTF.

This clonotype came up many times. The chain is built from TRBV5-1 and TRBJ2-5, with D hard to call. Germline V lookup: CDR1 SGHRS, CDR2 YFSETQ. CDR3 length: 14 amino acids. V lost 0 bases to trimming and J lost 3 bases, with 9 bases between them. This CDR3 is CASSLGRAEETQYF. In DNA, the CDR3 is TGCGCCAGCAGCTTGGGTAGGGCGGAAGAGACCCAGTACTTC.

The chain has TRBV29-1 and TRBJ1-1, with D unresolved. Germline V gene lookup returns CDR1 SQVTM and CDR2 ANQGSEA. The V gene lost 2 bases and the J gene lost 3 bases, with 19 bases spanning the gap. This CDR3 has 16 residues. CDR3 in amino acids: CSVERHTRSGDTEAFF. The CDR3 region has the DNA TGCAGCGTTGAAAGACACACCCGATCCGGAGACACTGAAGCTTTCTTT. The whole variable domain, filled in from reference TRBV29-1 and TRBJ1-1, reads SAVISQKPSRDICQRGTSLTIQCQVDSQVTMMFWYRQQPGQSLTLIATANQGSEATYESGFVIDKFPISRPNLTFSTLTVSNMSPEDSSIYLCSVERHTRSGDTEAFFGQGTRLTVV.

This clonotype was seen ten or more times. The rearrangement links TRBV4-1 to TRBJ2-7, with D possibly matching TRBD2 (6 bases). Per the germline V gene, CDR1 is MGHRA and CDR2 is YSYEKL. Trimming took 1 base from V and 0 from J, leaving 13 bases between them. The CDR3 is 16 amino acids. The CDR3 here is CASSQGGGRSSYEQYF. The CDR3 DNA is TGCGCCAGCAGCCAAGGGGGTGGGAGGTCCTCCTACGAGCAGTACTTC.

This clonotype was seen at least ten times. This rearrangement joins TRBV6-2 or TRBV6-3 to TRBJ2-5; a weak D match, TRBD1 (5 bases). V was cut by 0 bases and J by 2 bases, with 7 bases left in between. The length of the CDR3 is 14 residues. Per germline, CDR1 MNHEY and CDR2 SVGEGT. The CDR3 is CASSYSKGQETQYF. DNA for the CDR3: TGTGCCAGCAGTTACTCGAAGGGGCAAGAGACCCAGTACTTC.

This clonotype came up many times. The chain recombines TRBV28 with TRBJ2-5, with 10 nucleotides matching TRBD1. CDR3 length: 13 residues. After removal of 10 bases from V and 5 bases from J, the junction contained 7 bases not matched to a gene. Germline loops: CDR1 MDHEN, CDR2 SYDVKM. CDR3 DNA sequence: TGTGCCATCGACAGGGGGCGCAGGGAGACCCAGTACTTC. Translated, it gives CAIDRGRRETQYF.

This clonotype was seen at least ten times. The chain is built from TRBV6-5 and TRBJ1-1; D is unresolved. V was pared by 0 bases and J by 6 bases, with 5 bases between. CDR3 length equals 12 residues. Germline lookup yields CDR1 MNHEY and CDR2 SVGAGI. CDR3 residues: CASSYSQPEAFF. As DNA, the CDR3 is TGTGCCAGCAGTTACTCGCAGCCTGAAGCTTTCTTT.

This clonotype was seen ten or more times. The chain carries TRBV6-1 and TRBJ1-1, with D possibly matching TRBD1 (5 bases). Trimming pared 4 bases from V and 6 bases from J, leaving 9 bases between. In germline, CDR1 is MNHNS, CDR2 SASEGT. The CDR3 has 12 residues. CDR3 nucleotide sequence: TGTGCCAGCAGTGCGTCAGGGCCTGAAGCTTTCTTT. It codes for CASSASGPEAFF.

This clonotype was seen repeatedly, ten times or more. The chain has TRBV12-3 or TRBV12-4 and TRBJ1-6; 11 nucleotides agree with TRBD1. With 8 bases clipped from V and 10 bases from J, the junction kept 4 bases outside the gene matches. CDR3 length: 13 residues. CDR3 region: CASGQGAKSPLHF. The CDR3 nucleotides are TGTGCCAGCGGACAGGGGGCAAAATCACCCCTCCACTTT.

The table lists this clonotype with many counts. The V gene is TRBV28, the J gene TRBJ2-5; D is uncertain. There are 16 residues in the CDR3. The germline V gene encodes CDR1 MDHEN and CDR2 SYDVKM. V lost 2 bases and J lost 0, with 13 bases in between. The CDR3 loop reads CASSLVPGSDQETQYF. The CDR3 nucleotides read TGTGCCAGCAGTTTAGTCCCCGGCTCGGACCAAGAGACCCAGTACTTC.

The gene calls are TRBV12-3 or TRBV12-4 and TRBJ1-1, with TRBD1 identical over 7 bases. The CDR3 contains 17 residues. V shed 4 bases and J 4 bases; nucleotides not matched to a gene: 15. This CDR3 reads CASSSRYQSTGTTEAFF. CDR3 DNA: TGTGCCAGCAGTTCCCGCTACCAATCGACAGGGACCACTGAAGCTTTCTTT.

In its sample, this clonotype was seen many times. J is TRBJ2-7 and V is TRBV6-2 or TRBV6-3; D call uncertain. This CDR3 region has 13 residues. The V and J ends lost 0 bases and 5 bases respectively, with 8 bases between them. In germline, CDR1 is MNHEY, CDR2 SVGEGT. The CDR3 here is CASSYSKTNEQYF. The CDR3 DNA reads as TGTGCCAGCAGTTACTCGAAGACGAACGAGCAGTACTTC.

At least ten counts were recorded for this clonotype. The chain carries TRBV6-5 and TRBJ2-5; TRBD1 might be the D (5 bases). Trimming removed 0 bases from V and 13 bases from J, with 9 bases in between. The CDR3 sequence is 11 residues long. The V gene's germline CDR1 is MNHEY and CDR2 SVGAGI. This CDR3 is CASSYSGERYF. The DNA of the CDR3 is TGTGCCAGCAGTTACTCAGGGGAAAGGTACTTC.

The sample holds many counts of this clonotype. The chain carries TRBV19 and TRBJ2-7; D is ambiguous. Deletions cut 6 bases from V and 3 bases from J, with 15 bases between. Germline CDR1 is LNHDA and CDR2 is SQIVND (reference sequence). There are 14 residues in the CDR3. The CDR3 loop is CASSRGIVDYEQYF. The CDR3 DNA sequence: TGTGCCAGTAGCCGAGGTATAGTGGACTACGAGCAGTACTTC.

This clonotype turned up a few times. The chain employs TRBV6-1 and TRBJ2-7; D gene uncertain. The CDR3 contains 13 residues. The V gene's germline CDR1 is MNHNS and CDR2 SASEGT. V dropped 3 bases and J dropped 1 base, with 7 bases sitting between them. The CDR3 sequence is CASSEAWSYEQYF. CDR3 nucleotides: TGTGCCAGCAGTGAGGCGTGGTCCTACGAGCAGTACTTC.

This clonotype was recorded many times. The chain carries TRBV9 and TRBJ1-3; D remains ambiguous. The CDR3 is made up of 14 amino acids. The germline gives CDR1 SGDLS, CDR2 YYNGEE. Trimming stripped 0 bases from V and 2 bases from J, with 6 bases between. DNA of the CDR3: TGTGCCAGCAGCGTAGGTGGGGCTGGAAACACCATATATTTT. The encoded protein is CASSVGGAGNTIYF.

This clonotype occurred many times. This chain links TRBV15 with TRBJ2-2, with D perhaps matching TRBD1 or TRBD2 (5 bases each). The CDR3 runs 15 residues. The germline V gene has CDR1 LNHNV and CDR2 YYDKDF (reference sequence). Trimming took off 2 bases at V and 4 bases at J, with 11 bases between the two ends. The CDR3 sequence: CATSRLPRGTGELFF. DNA for the CDR3: TGTGCCACCAGCAGACTCCCGAGGGGCACCGGGGAGCTGTTTTTT.